The 3 T cell receptor beta chains below all came from one sample that was sequenced in a study of graft-versus-host responses after intestinal transplantation. Generated by immunoSEQ multiplex PCR, the TCRdb table keeps only in-frame clones and is missing some. The sample lists 100,000 to 140,000 clones, around 90% occurring once. For these receptors, no antigen is known. Specimen: unstimulated CD4+ T cells sorted from spleen or lymph node cells, collected before transplant. The receptor source for this set is a human donor who was the organ donor for an intestinal transplant.

This chain joins TRBV7-3 and TRBJ2-1, with 11 bases identical to TRBD2. V lost 5 bases, J lost 6 bases, and 3 bases stayed unmatched. Germline V gives CDR1 SGHTA, CDR2 FQGTGA. CDR3 size: 14 residues. CDR3 amino acids: CASSRLAGSNEQFF. CDR3 nucleotides: TGTGCCAGCAGCCGACTAGCGGGGTCCAATGAGCAGTTCTTC.

The gene calls are TRBV11-2 and TRBJ1-2; possible D gene TRBD1, 5 bases. Trimming took 0 bases from V and 3 from J, leaving 14 bases between them. The V gene's germline CDR1 is SGHAT and CDR2 FQNNGV. CDR3 length: 16 amino acids. This CDR3 reads CASSLDLGVVDYGYTF. Here the CDR3 DNA reads TGTGCCAGCAGCTTAGATCTAGGGGTAGTCGACTATGGCTACACCTTC.

This rearrangement joins TRBV6-6 to TRBJ1-4; possible D gene TRBD1, 6 bases. The germline gives CDR1 MNHNY, CDR2 SVGAGI (reference sequence). Trimming cost V 2 bases and J 8 bases, with 9 bases left between them. The CDR3 length is 13 residues. In DNA form, the CDR3 reads TGTGCCAGCAGTTACCGTACAGGGGAAAAACTGTTTTTT. The encoded protein is CASSYRTGEKLFF.